This T cell receptor beta chain was observed in a study of OX40 agonist ivuxolimab in advanced cancers. CDR3 length: 14 residues. Germline V lookup: CDR1 SGHRS, CDR2 YFSETQ. With 4 bases clipped from V and 1 base from J, the junction kept 0 bases outside the gene matches. TCRdb keeps only in-frame clones here, not all; method: immunoSEQ multiplex PCR. The sample lists about 79,000 clones, roughly 91% occurring once. The TCR originated in an adult with an advanced solid tumor such as melanoma, head and neck, liver or kidney cancer. J is TRBJ1-3 and V is TRBV5-1, with 9 bases fitting TRBD1. This specimen consisted of CD4+ or CD8+ T cells sorted from blood, obtained in a trial of the OX40 agonist ivuxolimab. CDR3 sequence (DNA): TGCGCCAGCAGCGGGACAGGGTCTGGAAACACCATATATTTT. It specifies CASSGTGSGNTIYF.